This T cell receptor beta chain was captured in a study of T cells after yellow fever vaccination. TCRdb recomputed calls from the 5' RACE reads with MiXCR, one row per CDR3 protein. The sample consists of over 150,000 distinct CDR3 sequences, roughly 6.2% of them appearing once. CDR3 length equals 15 residues. CDR1 and CDR2 from the germline V gene are SGHAT and FQNNGV. There are many counts of this clonotype. Relative to the germline gene, one junction end is altered; a read error may explain this. The TCR comes from a man aged 18 to 29 who received the YFV17D yellow fever vaccine. Source: CD4+ T cells sorted from PBMCs, taken on the day of the first yellow fever vaccination. J is TRBJ2-5 and V is TRBV11-2; TRBD2 might be the D (7 bases). The CDR3 spells CASSGQRGSGESQYF. CDR3 in DNA: TGTGCCAGCAGCGGACAGCGGGGATCGGGAGAGTCCCAGTACTTC. Full variable domain (outside the CDR3, taken from reference TRBV11-2 and TRBJ2-5): EAGVAQSPRYKIIEKRQSVAFWCNPISGHATLYWYQQILGQGPKLLIQFQNNGVVDDSQLPKDRFSAERLKGVDSTLKIQPAKLEDSAVYLCASSGQRGSGESQYFGPGTRLLVL.